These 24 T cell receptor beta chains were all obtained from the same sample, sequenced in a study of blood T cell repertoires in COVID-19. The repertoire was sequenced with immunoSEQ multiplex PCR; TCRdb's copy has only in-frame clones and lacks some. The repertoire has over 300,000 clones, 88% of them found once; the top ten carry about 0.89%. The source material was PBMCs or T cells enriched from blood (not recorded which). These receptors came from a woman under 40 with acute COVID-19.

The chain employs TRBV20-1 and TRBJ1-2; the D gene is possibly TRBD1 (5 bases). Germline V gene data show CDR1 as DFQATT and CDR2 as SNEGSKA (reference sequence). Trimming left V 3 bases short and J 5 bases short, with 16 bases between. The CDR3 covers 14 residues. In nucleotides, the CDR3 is TGCAGTGCTAGTGGGACCGGGACTTCATATGGCTACACCTTC. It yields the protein CSASGTGTSYGYTF.

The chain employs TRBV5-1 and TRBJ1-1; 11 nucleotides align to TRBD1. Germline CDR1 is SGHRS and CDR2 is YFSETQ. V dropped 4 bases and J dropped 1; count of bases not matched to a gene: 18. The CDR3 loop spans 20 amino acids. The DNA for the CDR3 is TGCGCCAGCAGCCTCTACTCCGGGACAGGGGGAATTTCTAGGAACACTGAAGCTTTCTTT. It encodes CASSLYSGTGGISRNTEAFF.

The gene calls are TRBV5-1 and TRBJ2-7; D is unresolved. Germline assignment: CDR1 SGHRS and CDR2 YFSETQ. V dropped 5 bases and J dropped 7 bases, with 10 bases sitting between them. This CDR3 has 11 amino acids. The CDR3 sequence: CASRGPGEQYF. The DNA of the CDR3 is TGCGCCAGCAGGGGCCCTGGGGAGCAGTACTTC. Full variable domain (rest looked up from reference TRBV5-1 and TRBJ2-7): KAGVTQTPRYLIKTRGQQVTLSCSPISGHRSVSWYQQTPGQGLQFLFEYFSETQRNKGNFPGRFSGRQFSNSRSEMNVSTLELGDSALYLCASRGPGEQYFGPGTRLTVT.

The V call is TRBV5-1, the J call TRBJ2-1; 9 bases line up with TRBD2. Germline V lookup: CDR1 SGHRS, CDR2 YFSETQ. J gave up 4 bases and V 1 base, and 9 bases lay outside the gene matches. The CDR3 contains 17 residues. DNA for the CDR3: TGCGCCAGCAGCTTGTTAGTTGGCGGGGGGGGATACAATGAGCAGTTCTTC. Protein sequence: CASSLLVGGGGYNEQFF.

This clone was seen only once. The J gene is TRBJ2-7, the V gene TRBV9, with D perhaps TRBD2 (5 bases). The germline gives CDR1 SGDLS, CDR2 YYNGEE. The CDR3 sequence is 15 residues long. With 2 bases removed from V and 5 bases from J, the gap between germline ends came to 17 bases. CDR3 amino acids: CASSVSGGGTNEQYF. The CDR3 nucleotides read TGTGCCAGCAGCGTGTCGGGCGGAGGCACCAACGAGCAGTACTTC.

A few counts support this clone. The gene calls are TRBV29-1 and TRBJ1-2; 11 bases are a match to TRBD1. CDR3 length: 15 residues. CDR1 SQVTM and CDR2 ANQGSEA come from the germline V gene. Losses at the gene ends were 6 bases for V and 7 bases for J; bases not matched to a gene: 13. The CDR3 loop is CSVERGDRGFSGYTF. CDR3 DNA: TGCAGCGTGGAACGGGGGGACAGGGGGTTCAGTGGCTACACCTTC.

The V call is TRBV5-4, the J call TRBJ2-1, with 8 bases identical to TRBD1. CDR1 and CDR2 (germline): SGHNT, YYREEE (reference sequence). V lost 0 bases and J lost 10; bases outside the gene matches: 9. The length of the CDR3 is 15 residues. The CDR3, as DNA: TGTGCCAGCAGCTTGGGGGTTGGCAGGGGGCAGGAGCAGTTCTTC. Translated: CASSLGVGRGQEQFF.

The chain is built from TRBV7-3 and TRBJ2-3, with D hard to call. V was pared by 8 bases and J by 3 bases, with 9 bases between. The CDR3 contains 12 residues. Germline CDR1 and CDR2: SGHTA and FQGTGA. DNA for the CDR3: TGTGCCAGCGCGGCCGGGACAGATACGCAGTATTTT. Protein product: CASAAGTDTQYF.

The CDR3 DNA sequence: TGTGCCAGCAGTTTATCGGGAAGGGGTGAAGCTTTCTTT. Translated, it gives CASSLSGRGEAFF. The chain combines TRBV27 with TRBJ1-1, with D tentatively TRBD1 (5 bases). Germline values: CDR1 MNHEY, CDR2 SMNVEV (reference sequence). CDR3 length: 13 amino acids. The V end was cut by 0 bases, the J end by 7 bases, with 9 bases between.

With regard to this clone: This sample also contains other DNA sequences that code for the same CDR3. CDR3 in DNA: TGTGCCAGCAGCCAAGGGAGGGATTATGGCTACACCTTC. Protein: CASSQGRDYGYTF. The rearrangement joins TRBV4-2 to TRBJ1-2; D gene ambiguous. V was pared by 1 base and J by 5 bases, with 8 bases between. Germline V gene sequence: CDR1 LGHNA, CDR2 YNFKEQ. The CDR3 is 13 residues long.

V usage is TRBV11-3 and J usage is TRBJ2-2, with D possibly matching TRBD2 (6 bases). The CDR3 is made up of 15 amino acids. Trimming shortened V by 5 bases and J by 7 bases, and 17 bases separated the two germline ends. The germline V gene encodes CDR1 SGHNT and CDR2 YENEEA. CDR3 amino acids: CASSRDSYGYGELFF. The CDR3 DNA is TGTGCCAGCAGCCGGGACTCCTATGGATACGGGGAGCTGTTTTTT. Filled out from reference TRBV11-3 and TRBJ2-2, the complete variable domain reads EAGVVQSPRYKIIEKKQPVAFWCNPISGHNTLYWYLQNLGQGPELLIRYENEEAVDDSQLPKDRFSAERLKGVDSTLKIQPAELGDSAVYLCASSRDSYGYGELFFGEGSRLTVL.

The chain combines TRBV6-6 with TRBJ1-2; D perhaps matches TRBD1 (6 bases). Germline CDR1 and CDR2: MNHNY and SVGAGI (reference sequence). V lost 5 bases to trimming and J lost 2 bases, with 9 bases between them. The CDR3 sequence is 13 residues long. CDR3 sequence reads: CASSRTENYGYTF. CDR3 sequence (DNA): TGTGCCAGCAGTCGGACAGAAAACTATGGCTACACCTTC.

This chain's CDR3 is CASSPSQRGTEAFF. For the CDR3, the DNA is TGTGCCAGCTCACCCAGTCAAAGAGGAACTGAAGCTTTCTTT. The rearrangement uses TRBV18 and TRBJ1-1; D unresolved. V lost 3 bases and J 5 bases, leaving 13 bases between the germline ends. The CDR3 extends over 14 amino acids. Germline V gives CDR1 KGHSH, CDR2 LQKENI.

This CDR3 is CASTPGNSGSPLHF. The CDR3 nucleotides are TGTGCCAGCACTCCAGGCAACTCGGGGTCACCCCTCCACTTT. The chain has TRBV5-5 and TRBJ1-6; D gene uncertain. V was pared by 6 bases and J by 10 bases, with 17 bases between. Per the germline V gene, CDR1 is SGHKS and CDR2 is YYEKEE (reference sequence). This CDR3 is 14 amino acids long. The whole variable domain, filled in from reference TRBV5-5 and TRBJ1-6, reads DAGVTQSPTHLIKTRGQQVTLRCSPISGHKSVSWYQQVLGQGPQFIFQYYEKEERGRGNFPDRFSARQFPNYSSELNVNALLLGDSALYLCASTPGNSGSPLHFGNGTRLTVT.

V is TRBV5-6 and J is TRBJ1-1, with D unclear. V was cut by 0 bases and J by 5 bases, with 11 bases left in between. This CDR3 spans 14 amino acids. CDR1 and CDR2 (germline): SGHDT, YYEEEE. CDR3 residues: CASSLGRGRTEAFF. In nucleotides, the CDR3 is TGTGCCAGCAGCTTGGGTCGGGGTCGGACTGAAGCTTTCTTT.

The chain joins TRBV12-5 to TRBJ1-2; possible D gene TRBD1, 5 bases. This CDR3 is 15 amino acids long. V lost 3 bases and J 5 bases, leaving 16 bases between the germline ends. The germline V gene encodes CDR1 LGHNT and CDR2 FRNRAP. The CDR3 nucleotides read TGTGCTAGTGGTTTAAATCCGGGACTGATGTATGGCTACACCTTC. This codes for CASGLNPGLMYGYTF.

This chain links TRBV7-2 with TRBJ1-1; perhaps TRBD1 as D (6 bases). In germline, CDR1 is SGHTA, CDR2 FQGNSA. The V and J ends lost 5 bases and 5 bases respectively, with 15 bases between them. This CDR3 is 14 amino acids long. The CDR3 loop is CASSPEGGMTEAFF. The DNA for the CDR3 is TGTGCCAGCAGCCCTGAGGGGGGGATGACTGAAGCTTTCTTT.

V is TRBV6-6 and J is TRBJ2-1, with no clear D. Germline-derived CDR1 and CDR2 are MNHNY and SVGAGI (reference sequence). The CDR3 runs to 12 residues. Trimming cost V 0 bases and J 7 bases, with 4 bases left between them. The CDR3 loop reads CASSYSRNEQFF. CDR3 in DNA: TGTGCCAGCAGTTACTCGCGGAATGAGCAGTTCTTC.

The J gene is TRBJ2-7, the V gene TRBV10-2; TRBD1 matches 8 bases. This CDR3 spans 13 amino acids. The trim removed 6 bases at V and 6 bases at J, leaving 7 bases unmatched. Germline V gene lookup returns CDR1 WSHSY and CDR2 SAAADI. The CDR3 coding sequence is TGCGCCAGCAGAGACCAGACAGGGGCCGAGCAGTACTTC. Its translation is CASRDQTGAEQYF.

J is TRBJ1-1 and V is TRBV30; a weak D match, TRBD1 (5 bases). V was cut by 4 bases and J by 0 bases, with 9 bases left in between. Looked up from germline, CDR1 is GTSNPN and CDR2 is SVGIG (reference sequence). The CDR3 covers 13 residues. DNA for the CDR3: TGTGCCTGGAAGGCAGGGATGAACACTGAAGCTTTCTTT. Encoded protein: CAWKAGMNTEAFF.

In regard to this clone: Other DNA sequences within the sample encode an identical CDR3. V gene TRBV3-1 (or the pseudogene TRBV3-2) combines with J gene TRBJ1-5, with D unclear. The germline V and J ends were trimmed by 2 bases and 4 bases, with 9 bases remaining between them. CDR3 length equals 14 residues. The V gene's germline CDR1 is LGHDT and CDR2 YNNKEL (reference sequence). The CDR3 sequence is CASSQSSGNQPQHF. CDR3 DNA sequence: TGTGCCAGCAGCCAATCTAGCGGGAATCAGCCCCAGCATTTT.

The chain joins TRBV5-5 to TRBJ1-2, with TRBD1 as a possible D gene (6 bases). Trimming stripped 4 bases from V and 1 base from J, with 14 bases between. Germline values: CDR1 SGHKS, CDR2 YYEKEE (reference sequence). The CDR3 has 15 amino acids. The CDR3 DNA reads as TGTGCCAGCAGCCGTCCCGGGACACGTAACTATGGCTACACCTTC. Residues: CASSRPGTRNYGYTF.

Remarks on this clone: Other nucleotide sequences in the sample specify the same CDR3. CDR3 sequence: CASSVGGGAYNEQFF. CDR3 nucleotides: TGTGCCAGCAGCGTAGGCGGGGGGGCCTACAATGAGCAGTTCTTC. The chain links TRBV9 to TRBJ2-1; 9 bases map to TRBD2. V dropped 0 bases and J dropped 2; count of bases not matched to a gene: 0. This CDR3 spans 15 amino acids. The germline CDR1 and CDR2 sequences are SGDLS and YYNGEE. Variable domain in full (rest from reference TRBV9 and TRBJ2-1): DSGVTQTPKHLITATGQRVTLRCSPRSGDLSVYWYQQSLDQGLQFLIQYYNGEERAKGNILERFSAQQFPDLHSELNLSSLELGDSALYFCASSVGGGAYNEQFFGPGTRLTVL.

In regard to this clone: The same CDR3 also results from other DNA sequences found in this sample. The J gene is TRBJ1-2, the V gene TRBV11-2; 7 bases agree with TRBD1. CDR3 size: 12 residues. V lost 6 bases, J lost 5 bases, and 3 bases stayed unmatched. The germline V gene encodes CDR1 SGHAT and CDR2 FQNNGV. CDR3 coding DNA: TGTGCCAGCAGTTCACAGGGGTATGGCTACACCTTC. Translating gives CASSSQGYGYTF.